Sequencing of this T cell receptor beta chain was carried out in a study of cytomegalovirus exposure and HLA in healthy donors. PCR used 60 Vbeta primers and 13 Jbeta primers. Clones were sequenced by immunoSEQ multiplex PCR, and TCRdb holds only the in-frame ones, with some missing. The sample lists 100,000 to 120,000 clones; 65% to 80% were seen once. Study results and caveats: There were some public TCRs occurring in many donors, but most TCR sequences were rare.

Worth noting for this clone: Its specificity is unknown.

This clonotype originated in a male donor in good health and CMV-seronegative. Sample: PBMCs.

DNA of the CDR3: TGTGCCAGCAGCGCCAGGGGGTTTAGCTCCTACGAGCAGTACTTC. This gives the protein CASSARGFSSYEQYF. J is TRBJ2-7 and V is TRBV7-2, with 7 bases matching TRBD1. J lost 0 bases, V lost 5 bases, and 7 bases had no gene match. CDR3 length equals 15 residues. Germline CDR1 is SGHTA and CDR2 is FQGNSA. Full variable domain (outside the CDR3, taken from reference TRBV7-2 and TRBJ2-7): GAGVSQSPSNKVTEKGKDVELRCDPISGHTALYWYRQSLGQGLEFLIYFQGNSAPDKSGLPSDRFSAERTGGSVSTLTIQRTQQEDSAVYLCASSARGFSSYEQYFGPGTRLTVT.